The sequence of this TCR beta chain was determined in a study of blood T cell repertoires in COVID-19 (dated by TCRdb to 2018 to 2020). Regarding the study in general: The collaborator samples originated in the United States, Italy and Spain and spanned the acute and convalescent phases of COVID-19. Deeply sampled blood TCRbeta repertoires from subjects exposed to, actively infected with, or recovered from COVID-19 were included in the dataset. Where available, HLA class I and class II types were taken from metadata supplied by the sample provider and were not determined by assay-based typing. Samples were obtained from the ongoing ImmuneRACE study (first 160 participants) and from 1,254 subjects provided by 6 global collaborators. The repertoires were released in a freely available public database meant as a resource for research on the immune response to SARS-CoV-2. A de-identified subject ID, COVID-19 status, age in years and sex were almost always included in the sample metadata. The prospective study material was composed of cDNA or gDNA derived from T cells, B-cell-depleted T cells, or PBMCs. What the research found in general, with its limitations: The quantity of clinical and demographic metadata differed by source and by participant and was supplied without curation.

With regard to this clone: This clone's antigen is unknown. Base qualities are not at hand, and no much larger clone is one base apart.

Participants in the prospective study were enrolled through a virtual design, were aged roughly 18 to 100 years, and lived in roughly 26 United States geographic areas. In the prospective study, cohorts were assigned on the basis of participant-reported clinical history obtained from a screening survey and a study questionnaire. Exposed participants had been in contact, within 2 weeks of entering the study, with a person who had a PCR-confirmed or clinician-diagnosed case of COVID-19. In the prospective study, mobile phlebotomists collected whole blood, serum and a nasopharyngeal or oropharyngeal swab from each participant. Additional blood draws and questionnaires over a roughly two-month period could optionally be provided by prospective study participants. Before DNA extraction, prospective study blood samples were shipped either frozen or at room temperature. The germline V gene gives CDR1 as SGHTS and CDR2 as YDEGEE. Reading from cysteine to phenylalanine, the CDR3 counts 14 amino acids. Of the read, only the CDR3 DNA is kept; its 42 bases are in frame from base 1. The V and J ends are trimmed by 2 bases and 0 bases, leaving 8 bases between them.

The immunoSEQ Assay, a bias-controlled multiplex PCR, was used to amplify TCRbeta CDR3 regions from genomic DNA. The study's own analysis went as follows. Nucleated cell counts per sample were estimated from amplification of reference gene primers within the assay. To quantify the absolute abundance of each unique TCRbeta CDR3 rearrangement, sequence reads were collapsed and filtered. For each sample, productive Simpson clonality was calculated by taking the square root of Simpson's diversity index across productive rearrangements. This immuneACCESS table, as held by TCRdb, lists in-frame sequences with V and J called but not all clones. Of the missing ones, under half trace to an unresolved V gene in checked studies; the others have no known cause. The V and J calls and the clone size are those of that table, but D and trimming were determined from the DNA. This sample gives 200,000 to 300,000 clones in total; 75% to 90% of them show up just once. The top ten constitute around 1% of the sample.

The sequencing input was PBMCs or T cells enriched from blood (not recorded which). The sequence was obtained from a man aged 50-60 years who had been exposed to COVID-19. The rearranged segments are TRBV5-8 and TRBJ1-1; the D gene is possibly TRBD1, with 6 bases matching. The sequence in DNA is TGTGCCAGCAGCTTCAGGGGCATGAACACTGAAGCTTTCTTT. This yields the protein CASSFRGMNTEAFF.